A selection of T cell receptor beta chains follows, all from one sample in a study of T cell clonotyping in hematopoietic cell transplantation. This table comes from immunoSEQ multiplex PCR, and its TCRdb copy is limited to in-frame clones, with some not included. This sample yields some 76,000 clones, of which 90% to 96% are seen a single time; around 1.5% belongs to the top ten. The sample here was peripheral blood mononuclear cells, taken before stem cell transplant. The receptors derive from a woman aged 45 to 65 with acute myeloid leukemia. Some clones in this sample may be carry-over from other donors' samples. The CDR3 runs from the conserved cysteine through the conserved F or W. The order of the fields is D gene, V gene, CDR3 protein. D genes are given only for firm matches.

>NA|TRBV30
CAWSTLATDTQYF
>NA|TRBV6-5
CASSSSGAANYGYTF
>NA|TRBV6-5
CASSSMKNSYNEQFF
>NA|TRBV27
CASSFNSGSNYGYTF
>NA|TRBV7-9
CASSFRRTGELFF
>NA|TRBV5-1
CASSLSMADYGYTF
>TRBD2|TRBV2
CASSLAGGGTDTQYF
>TRBD1|TRBV19
CASSRRQGYTEAFF
>TRBD1|TRBV25-1
CASSGGTGAFYGYTF
>NA|TRBV6-1
CASSPPNRVSYEQYF
>NA|TRBV7-2
CASSFHRGRQEAQYF
>NA|TRBV15
CATGSGNTGELFF
>TRBD1|TRBV5-6
CASSFGTGGGGTEAFF
>TRBD2|TRBV7-2
CASSPRGTSGSGELFF
>NA|TRBV7-9
CATSSPGDVGYTF
>NA|TRBV7-9
CASSPIYNEQFF
>NA|TRBV5-1
CASSNRELLYNSPLHF
>NA|TRBV29-1
CSVDDGGLNYEQYF
>NA|TRBV7-2
CASSLAAGRGTEAFF
>NA|TRBV30
CAWSTSTGNTEAFF
>TRBD2|TRBV5-8
CASSIGGSGGVGEQYF
>NA|TRBV11-2
CASRPRQQHYGYTF
>NA|TRBV9
CASSAEGVSTEAFF
>NA|TRBV30
CAWERNEQFF
>NA|TRBV27
CASEGFLETQYF
>NA|TRBV28
CASSFGGTGNTIYF
>TRBD2|TRBV11-2
CASSTGLAENTGELFF
>NA|TRBV6-5
CASSYSRETQYF
>NA|TRBV7-8
CASSLVRGGQPQHF
>TRBD2|TRBV5-1
CASSSSSGGIYEQYF
>NA|TRBV7-6
CASSLGTATANVLTF
>NA|TRBV9
CASSVDTGPGNTIYF
>TRBD2|TRBV15
CATSRGSGGTDTQYF
>NA|TRBV27
CASSPRTDTQYF
>TRBD1|TRBV7-2
CASSSRGLYGYTF
>TRBD2|TRBV4-1
CASSLTSGSFNEQFF
>NA|TRBV5-1
CASQTTPMGTEAFF
>NA|TRBV5-8
CASSFDRRAEAFF
>NA|TRBV7-8
CASSAGQAHNQPQHF
>NA|TRBV2
CASSERETQYF
>TRBD1|TRBV7-6
CASSSYRGNTEAFF
>TRBD1|TRBV19
CASSTGDSNYGYTF
>TRBD1|TRBV5-1
CASGSRTGGANGELFF
>NA|TRBV9
CASSVDSGAGDEQFF
>NA|TRBV29-1
CSVDYTEAFF
>NA|TRBV19
CASSPGPGYEQYF
>NA|TRBV2
CARQGLGTEAFF
>TRBD1|TRBV28
CASSSPGQGSHEQYF
>TRBD1|TRBV2
CASSPTGSDVETQYF
>NA|TRBV21-1
CASSKGRGSGELFF
>TRBD1|TRBV7-9
CASSLSGTGYPGHF
>NA|TRBV5-3
CARSLIGGHEQYF
>NA|TRBV5-4
CASGRLGGYTF
>TRBD1|TRBV7-8
CASSFTGGSNYGYTF
>TRBD2|TRBV19
CASSRRSTSGGQFF
>TRBD1|TRBV28
CASSPPGGGNTIYF
>TRBD1|TRBV2
CASSEAWTGLYGYTF
>TRBD2|TRBV19
CASLFGLAGNTGELFF
>TRBD2|TRBV7-3
CASSLVVGLEDTQYF